Presented here are 29 T cell receptor beta chains from one specimen sequenced in a study of tumor-infiltrating lymphocytes in primary liver carcinoma. Unsorted whole blood supplied the blood RNA, and germline DNA was isolated too. A primer in the constant region served to generate TCR beta cDNA from 500 ng of total RNA. ARM-PCR, slightly modified, supplied the TCR beta libraries through three nested multiplex PCR rounds. With TRBV1-TRBV30 forward primers and a C-beta reverse primer, the first two PCR rounds were run for approximately 10 cycles each. Using its own MiXCR run on the multiplex PCR reads, TCRdb lists one record per CDR3 protein. The table records about 320,000 distinct CDR3 sequences, approximately 54% of them present only once. Sequenced material: peripheral blood. The receptor set was obtained from a woman aged 25-40 years with primary liver carcinoma and hepatitis B virus infection.

The chain has TRBV14 and TRBJ1-1; a weak D match, TRBD1 (6 bases). The V gene lost 2 bases and the J gene lost 9 bases, with 19 bases spanning the gap. Germline lookup yields CDR1 SGHDN and CDR2 FVKESK. This CDR3 comprises 15 residues. The CDR3 sequence: CASSQLLGGGRKAFF. As DNA, the CDR3 is TGTGCCAGCAGCCAACTCCTCGGGGGGGGGCGCAAAGCTTTCTTT.

The chain links TRBV6-5 to TRBJ2-7; a weak D match, TRBD1 (5 bases). Germline assignment: CDR1 MNHEY and CDR2 SVGAGI. The ends were cut back, 2 bases at V and 0 bases at J, with 8 bases in the middle. The CDR3 has 14 residues. The CDR3 loop is CASSYGQGSYEQYF. The CDR3 bases are TGTGCCAGCAGTTACGGCCAGGGCTCCTACGAGCAGTACTTC.

The sample holds one count of this clonotype. A single base separates this from a much larger clone, so it may be a read error. The rearrangement links TRBV7-9 to TRBJ1-1, with a tentative D call TRBD1 (5 bases). This CDR3 is 12 amino acids long. Germline loops: CDR1 SEHNR, CDR2 FQNEAQ (reference sequence). The CDR3 bases are TGTGCCAGCAGCACAAGGGGAAGTGTTGCTTTATTT. Amino acid sequence: CASSTRGSVALF. Full variable domain (remainder filled in from reference TRBV7-9 and TRBJ1-1): DTGVSQNPRHKITKRGQNVTFRCDPISEHNRLYWYRQTLGQGPEFLTYFQNEAQLEKSRLLSDRFSAERPKGSFSTLEIQRTEQGDSAMYLCASSTRGSVALFGQGTRLTVV.

A word on this clonotype: A much larger clonotype is one base distant, so this may be a read error. The chain links TRBV12-3 or TRBV12-4 to TRBJ2-3; D may match TRBD1 or TRBD2 (5 bases each). CDR3 length equals 16 residues. The DNA for the CDR3 is TGTGCCAGCAGTTTATGGGGCGGGCTTACCACAGGTACGCAGTATTTT. It translates to CASSLWGGLTTGTQYF.

The chain uses TRBV6-6 and TRBJ1-2; 7 nucleotides agree with TRBD1. Trimming took 5 bases from V and 4 from J; bases not matched to a gene: 10. Germline V gene data show CDR1 as MNHNY and CDR2 as SVGAGI (reference sequence). There are 15 residues in the CDR3. The CDR3 region is CASSPRDRDSYGYTF. The CDR3 region has the DNA TGTGCCAGCAGTCCCCGGGACAGAGACTCCTATGGCTACACCTTC.

The rearrangement links TRBV5-6 to TRBJ2-2, with 7 positions matching TRBD2. Germline loops: CDR1 SGHDT, CDR2 YYEEEE. The trim removed 3 bases at V and 6 bases at J, leaving 20 bases unmatched. The CDR3 totals 19 residues. For the CDR3, the DNA is TGTGCCAGCAGCTACGGGCCCTGGGAACTAGCGAGATTACCCGGGGAGCTGTTTTTT. This codes for CASSYGPWELARLPGELFF.

This rearrangement joins TRBV5-4 to TRBJ1-2; possible D gene TRBD1, 6 bases. With 4 bases removed from V and 8 bases from J, the gap between germline ends came to 18 bases. Germline V CDR1 and CDR2: SGHNT, YYREEE (reference sequence). CDR3 length: 14 amino acids. The CDR3 protein is CASSPRDTMDGYTF. CDR3 nucleotide sequence: TGTGCCAGCAGCCCCCGGGACACCATGGACGGCTACACCTTC.

On this clonotype itself: A much larger clone lies one base from this, so it may be a read error. CDR3 nucleotides: TGTGCCAGCAGTCAGACAGGGACCACCAATGAGCGGTTCTTC. It is translated as CASSQTGTTNERFF. The rearrangement uses TRBV12-3 or TRBV12-4 and TRBJ2-1; 7 nucleotides align to TRBD1. The CDR3 spans 14 residues.

This clonotype was picked up a small number of times. V is TRBV12-3 or TRBV12-4 and J is TRBJ2-7, with TRBD1 as a possible D gene (5 bases). This CDR3 spans 15 amino acids. Trimming pared 1 base from V and 9 bases from J, leaving 19 bases between. CDR3 DNA sequence: TGTGCCAGCAGTTTAGTGCAGGGTAGTGGATACCGGCAGTACTTC. As protein: CASSLVQGSGYRQYF.

This chain links TRBV6-2 or TRBV6-3 with TRBJ2-2, with 7 bases that match TRBD1. V lost 8 bases, J lost 15 bases, and 12 bases stayed unmatched. CDR1 and CDR2 (germline): MNHEY, SVGEGT. The CDR3 extends over 12 amino acids. The CDR3 reads CASDNWDRRLFF. The CDR3 coding sequence is TGTGCCAGCGATAACTGGGACAGAAGGTTGTTTTTT.

V usage is TRBV30 and J usage is TRBJ2-6; D remains ambiguous. CDR3 size: 13 residues. Trimming cost V 4 bases and J 2 bases, with 6 bases left between them. CDR1 is GTSNPN and CDR2 is SVGIG in the germline V gene (reference sequence). CDR3 sequence (DNA): TGTGCCTGGACGACAACTGGGGCCAACGTCCTGACTTTC. Its translation is CAWTTTGANVLTF.

The V gene is TRBV12-3 or TRBV12-4, the J gene TRBJ2-5; D not certain. This CDR3 comprises 13 residues. V was trimmed by 10 bases and J by 5 bases, leaving 17 bases between them. The CDR3 here is CAINSTPRETQYF. For the CDR3, the DNA is TGTGCCATCAATTCGACCCCTCGGGAGACCCAGTACTTC.

The chain employs TRBV7-9 and TRBJ2-3; D is possibly TRBD2 (6 bases). The CDR3 runs to 15 residues. Germline assignment: CDR1 SEHNR and CDR2 FQNEAQ (reference sequence). Trimming cost V 3 bases and J 6 bases, with 16 bases left between them. The CDR3 region is CASSLFGAGSDTQYF. DNA of the CDR3: TGTGCCAGCAGCTTGTTCGGTGCGGGAAGCGATACGCAGTATTTT.

A word on this clonotype: It is likely a read error, because the conserved phenylalanine at the end of the CDR3 is missing. Because the CDR3's place on the DNA is in doubt, the DNA is left out and the CDR3 is given as listed by TCRdb. The V gene is TRBV12-3 or TRBV12-4, the J gene TRBJ2-1. The CDR3 adds up to 11 amino acids, both ends counted. The CDR3 spells CASSLTNEQSL.

This clonotype has ten or more counts. The chain joins TRBV6-6 to TRBJ2-7, with unresolved D. The germline CDR1 and CDR2 sequences are MNHNY and SVGAGI (reference sequence). V shed 4 bases and J shed 3 bases, with 16 bases lying between them. This CDR3 spans 15 amino acids. In DNA, the CDR3 is TGTGCCAGCAGTTCCAATTATGTCCAGGACTACGAGCAGTACTTC. Translated, it gives CASSSNYVQDYEQYF.

On this clonotype: A clone one base away is much larger, so this may be a read error. This sequence joins TRBV5-6 and TRBJ1-1; maybe TRBD1 (5 bases). The CDR3 contains 13 residues. Trimming cost V 4 bases and J 1 base, with 8 bases left between them. The germline CDR1 and CDR2 sequences are SGHDT and YYEEEE. The CDR3 spells CASSHDRNTEAFF. DNA for the CDR3: TGTGCCAGCAGCCACGACAGGAACACTGAAGCTTTCTTT.

This clonotype was detected many times. The chain recombines TRBV11-3 with TRBJ2-1; maybe TRBD2 (6 bases). The CDR3 is 16 amino acids. The germline V gene encodes CDR1 SGHNT and CDR2 YENEEA. V lost 0 bases to trimming and J lost 8 bases, with 17 bases between them. The CDR3 DNA reads TGTGCCAGCAGCTTAGAGTGGCGGGACGGCCTAGATGAGCAGTTCTTC. It encodes CASSLEWRDGLDEQFF.

This clonotype has ten or more counts. This rearrangement joins TRBV4-3 to TRBJ2-4; 11 bases are a match to TRBD1. Per germline, CDR1 LGHNA and CDR2 YSLEER. CDR3 length: 15 amino acids. J lost 7 bases, V lost 4 bases, and 6 bases had no gene match. Here the CDR3 reads CASSPGDRGDNIQYF. DNA of the CDR3: TGCGCCAGCAGCCCCGGGGACAGGGGGGACAACATTCAGTACTTC.

The rearrangement links TRBV7-9 to TRBJ2-7; D gene ambiguous. The CDR3 consists of 14 residues. Trimming removed 3 bases at V and 2 bases at J, with 11 bases between. Germline loops: CDR1 SEHNR, CDR2 FQNEAQ (reference sequence). CDR3 coding DNA: TGTGCCAGCAGCTTTTCGATTGCGGCCTACGAGCAGTACTTC. As protein: CASSFSIAAYEQYF. Looking up the rest from reference TRBV7-9 and TRBJ2-7 gives the full variable domain: DTGVSQNPRHKITKRGQNVTFRCDPISEHNRLYWYRQTLGQGPEFLTYFQNEAQLEKSRLLSDRFSAERPKGSFSTLEIQRTEQGDSAMYLCASSFSIAAYEQYFGPGTRLTVT.

This clonotype appeared once. V and J are TRBV24-1 and TRBJ2-7; D gene unclear. In germline, CDR1 is KGHDR, CDR2 SFDVKD. The CDR3 extends over 12 amino acids. The germline V and J ends were trimmed by 9 bases and 2 bases, with 10 bases remaining between them. CDR3 loop: CATSSPTYEQYF. The CDR3 DNA reads as TGTGCCACCTCTTCCCCTACCTACGAGCAGTACTTC.

This clonotype showed up just a few times. The chain joins TRBV12-3 or TRBV12-4 to TRBJ1-5; D is ambiguous. The CDR3 totals 15 residues. V dropped 1 base and J dropped 1 base, with 8 bases sitting between them. CDR3 sequence reads: CASSLGTGSNQPQHF. In DNA, the CDR3 is TGTGCCAGCAGTTTAGGGACGGGAAGCAATCAGCCCCAGCATTTT.

The V and J genes are TRBV12-3 or TRBV12-4 and TRBJ2-4; 7 bases fit TRBD1. This CDR3 has 15 amino acids. J gave up 4 bases and V 6 bases, and 9 bases lay outside the gene matches. CDR3 DNA: TGTGCCAGCAGCAACCGGGACAGCCAGAAAAACATTCAGTACTTC. Amino acids: CASSNRDSQKNIQYF.

A word on this clonotype: This may come from a read error, since a much larger clone is one base off. The chain has TRBV6-2 or TRBV6-3 and TRBJ1-2, with D possibly matching TRBD1 (5 bases). Germline assignment: CDR1 MNHEY and CDR2 SVGEGT. There are 15 residues in the CDR3. The CDR3 DNA is TGTACCAGCAGTTCCCCGGGACGCGAGGAATATGGCTACACCTTC. This gives the protein CTSSSPGREEYGYTF.

The chain combines TRBV4-2 with TRBJ1-1; D is unclear. This CDR3 comprises 15 residues. Germline CDR1 reads LGHNA; CDR2 reads YNFKEQ. The CDR3 spells CTNSQVGVMNTEAFF. The CDR3 DNA reads as TGTACCAACAGCCAAGTTGGAGTTATGAACACTGAAGCTTTCTTT.

This clonotype was seen more than once but under ten times. The junction departs from the called germline gene at one end, perhaps through a read error. The rearrangement joins TRBV4-1 to TRBJ2-7; TRBD1 might be the D (6 bases). Germline lookup yields CDR1 MGHRA and CDR2 YSYEKL. The length of the CDR3 is 13 residues. The CDR3 coding sequence is TGCGCCGGCAGTGCGTGGGACACCTACGAGCAGTACTTC. It yields the protein CAGSAWDTYEQYF.

With respect to this clonotype: A read error may explain this, as a much larger clone is one base away. V usage is TRBV29-1 and J usage is TRBJ2-3; D may be TRBD1 or TRBD2 (5 bases each). The CDR3 has 14 residues. Germline CDR1 is SQVTM and CDR2 is ANQGSEA. The CDR3 nucleotides read TGCAGCGTAGGGGTCATCTCTAGCACAGATGCGCAGTATTTT. Encoded protein: CSVGVISSTDAQYF.

The genes are TRBV7-9 and TRBJ2-7, with D tentatively TRBD1 or TRBD2 (5 bases each). Trimming took off 5 bases at V and 3 bases at J, with 11 bases between the two ends. Germline V gives CDR1 SEHNR, CDR2 FQNEAQ (reference sequence). This CDR3 contains 13 residues. The CDR3 loop reads CASSTGALYEQYF. The CDR3 nucleotides are TGTGCCAGCAGCACCGGGGCGCTCTACGAGCAGTACTTC.

In this sample, this clonotype turned up once. One end of the junction is discordant with germline, which a read error may explain. This chain connects TRBV4-3 to TRBJ2-4; D is undetermined. Germline loops: CDR1 LGHNA, CDR2 YSLEER. The CDR3 has 15 residues. CDR3 nucleotide sequence: TGCGCCAGCAGCCAAGGTTGGAAAACCAAAAACATTAAGTACTTC. The encoded protein is CASSQGWKTKNIKYF.

The sample holds a few counts of this clonotype. A much more abundant neighbour one base away suggests this may be a read error. The genes are TRBV29-1 and TRBJ1-5, with unresolved D. Trimming took 0 bases from V and 5 from J, leaving 5 bases between them. CDR1 and CDR2 from the germline V gene are SQVTM and ANQGSEA. This CDR3 is built from 12 residues. The chain's CDR3 is CSVEDGDQPQHF. The CDR3 region has the DNA TGCAGCGTTGAAGATGGAGATCAGCCCCAGCATTTT.